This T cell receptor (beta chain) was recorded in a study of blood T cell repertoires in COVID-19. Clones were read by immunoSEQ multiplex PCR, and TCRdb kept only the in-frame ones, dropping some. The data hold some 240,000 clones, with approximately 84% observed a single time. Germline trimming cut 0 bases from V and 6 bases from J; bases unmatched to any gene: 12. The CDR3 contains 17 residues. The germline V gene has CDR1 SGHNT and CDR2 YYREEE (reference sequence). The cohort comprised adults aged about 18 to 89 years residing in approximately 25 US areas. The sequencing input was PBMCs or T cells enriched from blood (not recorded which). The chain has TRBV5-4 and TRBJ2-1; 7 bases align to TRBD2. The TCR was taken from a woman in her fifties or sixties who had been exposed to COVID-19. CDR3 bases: TGTGCCAGCAGCTTGGCGGGTCGAGGGAGGGGATCCAATGAGCAGTTCTTC. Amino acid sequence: CASSLAGRGRGSNEQFF.